The rows below give T cell receptor beta chains drawn from one sample of a study of blood T cell repertoires in COVID-19. Here immunoSEQ multiplex PCR was the method, and the copy in TCRdb shows in-frame clones only, minus some. The table shows 200,000 to 250,000 clones, with around nine tenths occurring only once. The sample was peripheral blood. The receptors here all came from a man in his fifties or sixties with COVID-19, enrolled during active disease. CDR3s include the opening cysteine and the closing phenylalanine or tryptophan. The D gene is left open where the match is weak. Some rows mark clone size as missing; the rest say once, few, many or name a class of expanded clone.

-,TRBV11-2,TRBJ2-7,TRBD1,TGTGCCAGCAGCTTAGGGACAGGGGGCGGCGAGCAGTACTTC,CASSLGTGGGEQYF
-,TRBV5-1,TRBJ1-4,-,TGCGCCAGCAGCTTTAGTTCGGAGCCCTATGAAAAACTGTTTTTT,CASSFSSEPYEKLFF
-,TRBV19,TRBJ1-3,TRBD1,TGTGCCAGTAGTATGACAGGGATCACCTCTGGAAACACCATATATTTT,CASSMTGITSGNTIYF
once,TRBV27,TRBJ2-2,-,TGTGCCAGCAGTTTTGCGGGGTTAAACACCGGGGAGCTGTTTTTT,CASSFAGLNTGELFF
-,TRBV7-9,TRBJ1-6,-,TGTGCCAGCAGCCGCCCCCTCGGGGTTGCAAATTCACCCCTCCACTTT,CASSRPLGVANSPLHF
-,TRBV29-1,TRBJ1-1,-,TGCAGCGTAACCGGGGTCGGTGAAGCTTTCTTT,CSVTGVGEAFF
-,TRBV28,TRBJ2-7,-,TGTGCCAGCGTTCCGGGACAAAGCTCCTACGAGCAGTACTTC,CASVPGQSSYEQYF
-,TRBV6-2/TRBV6-3,TRBJ2-1,-,TGTGCCAGCAGTGCCGCCATTCTGACTGCTAACAATGAGCAGTTCTTC,CASSAAILTANNEQFF
-,TRBV18,TRBJ2-2,TRBD1,TGTGCCAGCTCACAACAGGGGGCGGACACCGGGGAGCTGTTTTTT,CASSQQGADTGELFF
-,TRBV6-6,TRBJ1-5,TRBD1,TGTGCCAGCAGCTCCTTGACAGGGGGCACTCAGCCCCAGCATTTT,CASSSLTGGTQPQHF
-,TRBV6-5,TRBJ1-1,-,TGTGCCAGCAGTCGACAGAGAATGAACACTGAAGCTTTCTTT,CASSRQRMNTEAFF
few,TRBV7-9,TRBJ2-5,-,TGTGCCAGCAGTCCAGGATGGGGGCGGGAGACCCAGTACTTC,CASSPGWGRETQYF
-,TRBV7-9,TRBJ2-1,TRBD2,TGTGCCAGCCGCCCATCCTTACCGGGACTAGAAGTCAATGAGCAGTTCTTC,CASRPSLPGLEVNEQFF
few,TRBV6-1,TRBJ1-5,-,TGTGCCAGCAGTGAAGCGGGGGCTGGCAATCAGCCCCAGCATTTT,CASSEAGAGNQPQHF
-,TRBV9,TRBJ1-5,-,TGTGCCAGCAGCCCTAGGACGGGGGGATGGGCGGATCAGCCCCAGCATTTT,CASSPRTGGWADQPQHF
-,TRBV7-2,TRBJ2-2,TRBD2,TGTGCCAGCAGCCTGACGGGACTAGCGGGTGCCCCCGGGGAGCTGTTTTTT,CASSLTGLAGAPGELFF
-,TRBV30,TRBJ1-1,-,TGTGCCTGGAGTATCCAGGGGAACACTGAAGCTTTCTTT,CAWSIQGNTEAFF
-,TRBV3-1/TRBV3-2,TRBJ2-5,-,TGTGCCAGCAGCCAGGTGAGGGAGACCCAGTACTTC,CASSQVRETQYF
-,TRBV7-6,TRBJ2-1,TRBD2,TGTGCCAGCAGCTCCGGACTAGCGGGAGGTGGCAATGAGCAGTTCTTC,CASSSGLAGGGNEQFF
-,TRBV2,TRBJ1-2,TRBD1,TGTGCCAGCAGTTTAACCGGGACAGGAAACTATGGCTACACCTTC,CASSLTGTGNYGYTF
-,TRBV5-5,TRBJ2-5,-,TGTGCCAGCAGCCAACACTGGGGGGACCCAGGGACCCAGTACTTC,CASSQHWGDPGTQYF
-,TRBV19,TRBJ2-1,-,TGTGCCGCCAGGGAGGGGGGGCCTCGGAATGAGCAGTTCTTC,CAAREGGPRNEQFF
-,TRBV5-4,TRBJ1-4,-,TGTGCCAGCAGCCCCGGGACATCCACAACTAATGAAAAACTGTTTTTT,CASSPGTSTTNEKLFF
-,TRBV7-3,TRBJ1-1,-,TGTGCCAGCAGCTTCGGGGAGACGGGTGAAGCTTTCTTT,CASSFGETGEAFF
-,TRBV20-1,TRBJ1-1,-,TGCAGTGCTAGTGACGCACAGTTAAACACTGAAGCTTTCTTT,CSASDAQLNTEAFF
once,TRBV6-6,TRBJ1-2,TRBD1,TGTGCCAGCCACAGGGGGGGTAACTATGGCTACACCTTC,CASHRGGNYGYTF
few,TRBV18,TRBJ1-5,TRBD1,TGTGCCAGCTCACCACGGACAGGCCGCAATCAGCCCCAGCATTTT,CASSPRTGRNQPQHF
-,TRBV9,TRBJ2-1,-,TGTGCCAGCAGCCCGGTCCGGGGTTCCTACAATGAGCAGTTCTTC,CASSPVRGSYNEQFF
-,TRBV27,TRBJ2-2,TRBD2,TGTGCCAGCAGACCTAGCGGGAGAACGGTCACCGGGGAGCTGTTTTTT,CASRPSGRTVTGELFF
-,TRBV5-1,TRBJ2-3,TRBD2,TGCGCCAGCAGCACCTCTAGCGGGGGGGCTGCAGATACGCAGTATTTT,CASSTSSGGAADTQYF
-,TRBV24-1,TRBJ2-5,TRBD1,TGTGCCACCAAAGGGACAGGGGAAGAGACCCAGTACTTC,CATKGTGEETQYF
-,TRBV5-1,TRBJ1-2,TRBD1,TGCGCCAGCAGCGGCCGGGACAGGGGGCTAGGAGGCTACACCTTC,CASSGRDRGLGGYTF
-,TRBV15,TRBJ1-2,-,TGTGCCACCAGCAAGCTAACAGGGAACTATGGCTACACCTTC,CATSKLTGNYGYTF
-,TRBV30,TRBJ1-1,TRBD1,TGTGCCTGGAGTCGACAGGGAAGAAGTACTGAAGCTTTCTTT,CAWSRQGRSTEAFF
-,TRBV15,TRBJ2-5,-,TGTGCCACCAGCAGAGATTCGGGGGGCAAAGAGACCCAGTACTTC,CATSRDSGGKETQYF
-,TRBV7-3,TRBJ2-1,TRBD1,TGTGCCAGCAGCTCGAAGGGGGCAGGGGTTGATGAGCAGTTCTTC,CASSSKGAGVDEQFF
-,TRBV4-1,TRBJ1-5,-,TGCGCCAGCAGCCTGTATCACACCCATCAGCCCCAGCATTTT,CASSLYHTHQPQHF
-,TRBV3-1/TRBV3-2,TRBJ2-3,-,TGTGCCAGCACCACAAGATACACAGATACGCAGTATTTT,CASTTRYTDTQYF
-,TRBV5-1,TRBJ1-1,-,TGCGCCAGCAGCATCTTAGGACAGCCTGAAGCTTTCTTT,CASSILGQPEAFF
-,TRBV3-1/TRBV3-2,TRBJ1-3,-,TGTGCCAGCAGCCTTGGAGGGATCTCTGGAAACACCATATATTTT,CASSLGGISGNTIYF
once,TRBV11-2,TRBJ2-3,TRBD2,TGTGCCAGCAGCTTAGCGGGAGGTCGGGGGGATACGCAGTATTTT,CASSLAGGRGDTQYF
-,TRBV7-2,TRBJ1-6,TRBD1,TGTGCCAGCAGCTTAGGGGGACAGGGGAGCACCTATAATTCACCCCTCCACTTT,CASSLGGQGSTYNSPLHF